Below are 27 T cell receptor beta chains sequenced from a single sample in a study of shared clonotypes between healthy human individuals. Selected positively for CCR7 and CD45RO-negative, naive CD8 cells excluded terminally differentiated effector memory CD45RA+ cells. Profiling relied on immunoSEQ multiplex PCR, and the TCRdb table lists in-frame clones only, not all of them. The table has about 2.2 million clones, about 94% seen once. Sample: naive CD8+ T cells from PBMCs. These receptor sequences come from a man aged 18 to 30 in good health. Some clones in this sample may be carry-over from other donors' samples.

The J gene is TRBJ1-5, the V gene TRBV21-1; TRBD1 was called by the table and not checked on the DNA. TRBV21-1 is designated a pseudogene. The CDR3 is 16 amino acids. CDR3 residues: CASSTENRDGNQPQHF. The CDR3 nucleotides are TGTGCCAGCAGCACGGAGAACAGGGATGGCAATCAGCCCCAGCATTTT.

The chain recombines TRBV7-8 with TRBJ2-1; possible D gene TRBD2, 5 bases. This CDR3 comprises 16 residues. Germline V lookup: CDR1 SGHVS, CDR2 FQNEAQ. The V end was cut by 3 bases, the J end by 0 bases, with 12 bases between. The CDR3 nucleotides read TGTGCCAGCAGCTTTGCGGGTTGGAGCTCCTACAATGAGCAGTTCTTC. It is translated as CASSFAGWSSYNEQFF.

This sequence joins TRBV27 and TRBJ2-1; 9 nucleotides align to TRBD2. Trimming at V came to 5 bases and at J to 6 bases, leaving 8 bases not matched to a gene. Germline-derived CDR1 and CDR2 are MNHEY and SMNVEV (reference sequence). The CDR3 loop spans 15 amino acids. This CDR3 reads CASSRGGRAFNEQFF. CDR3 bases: TGTGCCAGCAGTAGAGGCGGGAGGGCCTTCAATGAGCAGTTCTTC.

CDR3 residues: CASSVERDSYNEQFF. In nucleotides, the CDR3 is TGTGCCAGCAGCGTAGAGCGGGACTCCTACAATGAGCAGTTCTTC. This chain links TRBV9 with TRBJ2-1; the match to TRBD2 covers 7 bases. The CDR3 extends over 15 amino acids. Germline CDR1 SGDLS, CDR2 YYNGEE. The junction had 0 bases not matched to a gene; V was cut back by 0 bases and J by 0 bases. Filled out from reference TRBV9 and TRBJ2-1, the complete variable domain reads DSGVTQTPKHLITATGQRVTLRCSPRSGDLSVYWYQQSLDQGLQFLIQYYNGEERAKGNILERFSAQQFPDLHSELNLSSLELGDSALYFCASSVERDSYNEQFFGPGTRLTVL.

CDR3 residues: CATTGKPYQETQYF. In DNA form, the CDR3 reads TGTGCCACCACAGGGAAACCTTACCAAGAGACCCAGTACTTC. V is TRBV15 and J is TRBJ2-5; a weak D match, TRBD1 (5 bases). The V and J ends lost 7 bases and 0 bases respectively, with 12 bases between them. Germline values: CDR1 LNHNV, CDR2 YYDKDF (reference sequence). The CDR3 totals 14 residues.

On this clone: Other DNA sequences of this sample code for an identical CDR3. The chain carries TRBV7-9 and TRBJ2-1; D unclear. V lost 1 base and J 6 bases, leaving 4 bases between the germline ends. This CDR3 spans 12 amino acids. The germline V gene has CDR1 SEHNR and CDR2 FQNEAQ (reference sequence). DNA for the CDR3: TGTGCCAGCAGCTTAGGGGTCAATGAGCAGTTCTTC. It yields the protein CASSLGVNEQFF.

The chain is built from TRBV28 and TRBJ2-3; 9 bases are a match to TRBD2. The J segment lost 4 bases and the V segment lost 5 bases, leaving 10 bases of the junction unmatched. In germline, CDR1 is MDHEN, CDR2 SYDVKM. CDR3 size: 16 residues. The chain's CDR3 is CASSPGLVAGADTQYF. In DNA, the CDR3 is TGTGCCAGCAGTCCGGGGTTGGTAGCGGGGGCAGATACGCAGTATTTT.

In DNA, the CDR3 is TGTGCCAGCAGCTTAGTCGGAGGTAACTCTGGAAACACCATATATTTT. Its translation is CASSLVGGNSGNTIYF. This sequence joins TRBV7-2 and TRBJ1-3; D is unclear. Germline V gene sequence: CDR1 SGHTA, CDR2 FQGNSA. CDR3 length equals 16 residues. V lost 1 base to trimming and J lost 0 bases, with 10 bases between them.

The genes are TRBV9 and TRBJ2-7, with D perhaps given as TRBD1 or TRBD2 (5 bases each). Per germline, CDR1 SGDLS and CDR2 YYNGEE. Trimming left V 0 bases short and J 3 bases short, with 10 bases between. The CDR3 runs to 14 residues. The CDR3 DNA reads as TGTGCCAGCAGCGTAGCTTTTGGGGGCTACGAGCAGTACTTC. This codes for CASSVAFGGYEQYF.

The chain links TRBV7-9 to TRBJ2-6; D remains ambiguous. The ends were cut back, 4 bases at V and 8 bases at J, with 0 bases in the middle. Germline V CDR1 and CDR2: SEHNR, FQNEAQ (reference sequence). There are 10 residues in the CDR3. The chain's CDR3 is CASSSNVLTF. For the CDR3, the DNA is TGTGCCAGCAGCTCCAACGTCCTGACTTTC.

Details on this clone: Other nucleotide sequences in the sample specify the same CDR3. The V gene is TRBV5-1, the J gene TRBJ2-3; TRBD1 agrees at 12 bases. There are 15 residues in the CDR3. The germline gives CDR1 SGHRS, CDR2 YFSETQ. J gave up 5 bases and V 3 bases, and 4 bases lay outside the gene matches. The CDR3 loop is CASSSGTGGIDTQYF. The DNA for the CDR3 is TGCGCCAGCAGCTCAGGGACAGGGGGCATAGATACGCAGTATTTT. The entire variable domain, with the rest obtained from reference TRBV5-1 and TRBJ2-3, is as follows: KAGVTQTPRYLIKTRGQQVTLSCSPISGHRSVSWYQQTPGQGLQFLFEYFSETQRNKGNFPGRFSGRQFSNSRSEMNVSTLELGDSALYLCASSSGTGGIDTQYFGPGTRLTVL.

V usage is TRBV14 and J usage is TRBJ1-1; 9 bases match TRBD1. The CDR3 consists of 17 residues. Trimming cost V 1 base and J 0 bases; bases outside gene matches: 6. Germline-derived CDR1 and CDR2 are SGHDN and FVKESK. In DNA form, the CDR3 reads TGTGCCAGCAGCCAAGTTGACAGGGGGTATATGAACACTGAAGCTTTCTTT. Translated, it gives CASSQVDRGYMNTEAFF.

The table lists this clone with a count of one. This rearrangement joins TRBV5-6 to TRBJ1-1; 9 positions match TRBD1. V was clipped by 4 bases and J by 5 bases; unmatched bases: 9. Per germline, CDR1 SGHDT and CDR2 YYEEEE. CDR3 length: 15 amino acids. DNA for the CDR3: TGTGCCAGCAGCGATGGGACAGGGCCTTGGACTGAAGCTTTCTTT. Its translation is CASSDGTGPWTEAFF.

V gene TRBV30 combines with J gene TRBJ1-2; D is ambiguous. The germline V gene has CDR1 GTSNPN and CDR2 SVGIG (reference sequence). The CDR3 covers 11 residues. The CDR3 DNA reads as TGTGCTTACCATAACCTCTATGGCTACACCTTC. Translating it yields CAYHNLYGYTF.

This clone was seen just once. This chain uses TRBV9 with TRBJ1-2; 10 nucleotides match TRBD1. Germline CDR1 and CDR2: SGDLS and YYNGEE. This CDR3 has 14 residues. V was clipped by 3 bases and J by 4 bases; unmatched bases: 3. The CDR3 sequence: CASSATGGVYGYTF. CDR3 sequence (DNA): TGTGCCAGCAGCGCGACAGGGGGCGTCTATGGCTACACCTTC. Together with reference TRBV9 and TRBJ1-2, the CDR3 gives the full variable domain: DSGVTQTPKHLITATGQRVTLRCSPRSGDLSVYWYQQSLDQGLQFLIQYYNGEERAKGNILERFSAQQFPDLHSELNLSSLELGDSALYFCASSATGGVYGYTFGSGTRLTVV.

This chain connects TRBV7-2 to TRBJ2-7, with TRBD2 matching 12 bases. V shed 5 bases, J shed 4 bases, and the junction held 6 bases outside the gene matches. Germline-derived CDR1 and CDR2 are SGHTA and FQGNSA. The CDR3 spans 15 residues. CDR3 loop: CASSLTSGRIYEQYF. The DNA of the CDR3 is TGTGCCAGCAGCCTCACTAGCGGGAGGATATACGAGCAGTACTTC.

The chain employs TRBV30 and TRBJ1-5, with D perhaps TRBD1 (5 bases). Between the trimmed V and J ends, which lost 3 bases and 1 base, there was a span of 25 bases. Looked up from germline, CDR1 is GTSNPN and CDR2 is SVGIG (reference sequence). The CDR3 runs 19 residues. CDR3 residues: CAWSKTFGGRRGSNQPQHF. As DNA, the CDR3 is TGTGCCTGGAGCAAGACTTTCGGTGGCAGGAGGGGAAGCAATCAGCCCCAGCATTTT.

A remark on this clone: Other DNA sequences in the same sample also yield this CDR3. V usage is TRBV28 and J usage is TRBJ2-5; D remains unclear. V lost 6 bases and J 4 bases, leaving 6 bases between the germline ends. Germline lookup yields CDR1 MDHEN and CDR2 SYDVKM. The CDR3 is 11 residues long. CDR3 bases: TGTGCCAGCAGCCCCAGAGAGACCCAGTACTTC. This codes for CASSPRETQYF.

Here the CDR3 DNA reads TGTGCCAGCAGCATGGGGACTAGCGTGACCCAGTACTTC. It translates to CASSMGTSVTQYF. The chain employs TRBV7-2 and TRBJ2-5, with 10 bases fitting TRBD2. V dropped 5 bases and J dropped 7; count of bases not matched to a gene: 4. CDR1 is SGHTA and CDR2 is FQGNSA in the germline V gene. CDR3 length: 13 amino acids.

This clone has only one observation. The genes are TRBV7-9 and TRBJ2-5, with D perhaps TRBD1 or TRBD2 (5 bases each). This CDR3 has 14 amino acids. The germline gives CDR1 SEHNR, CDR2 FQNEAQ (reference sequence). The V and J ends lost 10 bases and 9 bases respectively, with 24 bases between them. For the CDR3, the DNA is TGTGCCATCGACTTGCTCGGGGCAAAGGCGGCCCAGTACTTC. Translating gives CAIDLLGAKAAQYF.

CDR3 loop: CASSVDFRKETQYF. The CDR3 nucleotides are TGTGCCAGCAGTGTGGACTTTCGGAAGGAGACCCAGTACTTC. This chain joins TRBV6-5 and TRBJ2-5; tentatively, D is TRBD2 (5 bases). This CDR3 contains 14 residues. Trimming pared 5 bases from V and 5 bases from J, leaving 15 bases between. Germline V gene lookup returns CDR1 MNHEY and CDR2 SVGAGI.

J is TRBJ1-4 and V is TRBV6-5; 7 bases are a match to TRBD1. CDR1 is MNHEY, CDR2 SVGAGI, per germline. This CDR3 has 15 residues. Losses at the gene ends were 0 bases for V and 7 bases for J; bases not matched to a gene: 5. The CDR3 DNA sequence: TGTGCCAGCAGTTACTCTAGGGGGCTAGGTGAAAAACTGTTTTTT. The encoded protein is CASSYSRGLGEKLFF.

In DNA, the CDR3 is TGCAGCGTCCGGACTAGCGGTCTCGGGGAGCTGTTTTTT. Its translation is CSVRTSGLGELFF. The V gene is TRBV29-1, the J gene TRBJ2-2; 10 bases are shared with TRBD2. The CDR3 contains 13 residues. The germline gives CDR1 SQVTM, CDR2 ANQGSEA. With 6 bases clipped from V and 7 bases from J, the junction kept 5 bases outside the gene matches.

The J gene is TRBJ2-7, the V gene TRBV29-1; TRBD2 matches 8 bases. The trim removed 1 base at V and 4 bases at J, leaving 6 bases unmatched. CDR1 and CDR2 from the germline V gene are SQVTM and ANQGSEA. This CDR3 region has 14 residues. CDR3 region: CSVEGSGGLYEQYF. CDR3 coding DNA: TGCAGCGTTGAAGGGTCGGGAGGGCTTTACGAGCAGTACTTC.

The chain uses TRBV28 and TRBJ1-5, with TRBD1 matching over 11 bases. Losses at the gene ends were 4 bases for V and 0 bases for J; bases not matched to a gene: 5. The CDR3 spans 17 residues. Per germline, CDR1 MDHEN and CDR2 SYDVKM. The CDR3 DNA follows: TGTGCCAGCAGTTGGACAGGGGGCTATTATAGCAATCAGCCCCAGCATTTT. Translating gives CASSWTGGYYSNQPQHF.

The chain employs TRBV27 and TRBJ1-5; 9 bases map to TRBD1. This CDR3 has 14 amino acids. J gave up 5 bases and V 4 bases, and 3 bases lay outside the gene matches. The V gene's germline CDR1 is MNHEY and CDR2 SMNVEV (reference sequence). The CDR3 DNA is TGTGCCAGCAGTTCCCGGGACAGGGATCAGCCCCAGCATTTT. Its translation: CASSSRDRDQPQHF.

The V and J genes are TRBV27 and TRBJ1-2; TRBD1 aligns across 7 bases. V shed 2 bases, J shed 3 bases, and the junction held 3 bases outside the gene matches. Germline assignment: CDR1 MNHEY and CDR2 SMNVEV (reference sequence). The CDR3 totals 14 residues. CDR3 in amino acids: CASSLGGGHYGYTF. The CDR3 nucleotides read TGTGCCAGCAGTTTAGGAGGGGGCCACTATGGCTACACCTTC.